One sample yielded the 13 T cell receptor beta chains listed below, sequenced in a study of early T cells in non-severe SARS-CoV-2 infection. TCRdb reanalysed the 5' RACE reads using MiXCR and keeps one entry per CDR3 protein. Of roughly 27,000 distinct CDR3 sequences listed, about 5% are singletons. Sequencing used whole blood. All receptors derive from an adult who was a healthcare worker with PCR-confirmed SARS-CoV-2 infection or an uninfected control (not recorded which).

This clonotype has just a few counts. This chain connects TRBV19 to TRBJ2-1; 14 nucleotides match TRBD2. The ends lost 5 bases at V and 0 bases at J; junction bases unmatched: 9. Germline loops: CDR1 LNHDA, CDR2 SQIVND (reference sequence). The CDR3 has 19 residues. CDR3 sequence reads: CASSARGGLAGVSYNEQFF. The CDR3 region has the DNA TGTGCCAGTAGTGCCCGAGGGGGACTAGCGGGGGTCTCCTACAATGAGCAGTTCTTC. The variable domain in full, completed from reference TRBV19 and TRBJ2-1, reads DGGITQSPKYLFRKEGQNVTLSCEQNLNHDAMYWYRQDPGQGLRLIYYSQIVNDFQKGDIAEGYSVSREKKESFPLTVTSAQKNPTAFYLCASSARGGLAGVSYNEQFFGPGTRLTVL.

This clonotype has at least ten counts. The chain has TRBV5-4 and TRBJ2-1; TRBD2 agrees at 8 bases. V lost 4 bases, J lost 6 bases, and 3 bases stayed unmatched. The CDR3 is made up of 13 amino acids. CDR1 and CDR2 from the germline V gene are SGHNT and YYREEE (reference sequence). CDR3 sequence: CASSRGGFNEQFF. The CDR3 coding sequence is TGTGCCAGCAGCCGGGGGGGCTTCAATGAGCAGTTCTTC.

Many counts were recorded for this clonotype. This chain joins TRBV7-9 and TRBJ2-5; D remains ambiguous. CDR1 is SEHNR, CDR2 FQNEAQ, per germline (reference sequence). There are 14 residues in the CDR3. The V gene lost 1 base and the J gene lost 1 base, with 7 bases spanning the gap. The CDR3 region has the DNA TGTGCCAGCAGCTTAGAGGCAGCCCAAGAGACCCAGTACTTC. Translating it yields CASSLEAAQETQYF. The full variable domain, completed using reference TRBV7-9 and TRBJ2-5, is DTGVSQNPRHKITKRGQNVTFRCDPISEHNRLYWYRQTLGQGPEFLTYFQNEAQLEKSRLLSDRFSAERPKGSFSTLEIQRTEQGDSAMYLCASSLEAAQETQYFGPGTRLLVL.

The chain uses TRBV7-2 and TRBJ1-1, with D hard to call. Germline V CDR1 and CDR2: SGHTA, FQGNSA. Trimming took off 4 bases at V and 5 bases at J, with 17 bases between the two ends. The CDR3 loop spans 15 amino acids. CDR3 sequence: CASSYPVGGWTEAFF. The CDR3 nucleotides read TGTGCCAGCAGCTACCCCGTGGGCGGGTGGACTGAAGCTTTCTTT.

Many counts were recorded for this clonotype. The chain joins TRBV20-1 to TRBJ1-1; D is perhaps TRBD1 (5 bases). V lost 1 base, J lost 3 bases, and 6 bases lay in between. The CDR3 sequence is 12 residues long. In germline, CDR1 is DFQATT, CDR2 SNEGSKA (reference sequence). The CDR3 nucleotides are TGCAGTGCTAGAGTGGGGGACACTGAAGCTTTCTTT. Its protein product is CSARVGDTEAFF.

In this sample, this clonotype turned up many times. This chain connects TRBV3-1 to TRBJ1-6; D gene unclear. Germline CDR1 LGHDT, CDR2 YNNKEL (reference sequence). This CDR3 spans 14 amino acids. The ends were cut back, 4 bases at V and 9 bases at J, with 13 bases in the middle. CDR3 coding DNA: TGTGCCAGCAGCCCTACCCGGGGTTTTTCACCCCTCCACTTT. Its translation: CASSPTRGFSPLHF.

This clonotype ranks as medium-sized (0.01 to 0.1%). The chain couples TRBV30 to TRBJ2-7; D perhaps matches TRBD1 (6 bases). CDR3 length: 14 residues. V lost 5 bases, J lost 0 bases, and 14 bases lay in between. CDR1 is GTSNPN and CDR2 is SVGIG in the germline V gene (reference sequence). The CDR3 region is CAWLPTGSSYEQYF. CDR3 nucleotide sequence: TGTGCCTGGCTCCCGACAGGAAGCTCCTACGAGCAGTACTTC. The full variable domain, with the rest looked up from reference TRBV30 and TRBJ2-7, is SQTIHQWPATLVQPVGSPLSLECTVEGTSNPNLYWYRQAAGRGLQLLFYSVGIGQISSEVPQNLSASRPQDRQFILSSKKLLLSDSGFYLCAWLPTGSSYEQYFGPGTRLTVT.

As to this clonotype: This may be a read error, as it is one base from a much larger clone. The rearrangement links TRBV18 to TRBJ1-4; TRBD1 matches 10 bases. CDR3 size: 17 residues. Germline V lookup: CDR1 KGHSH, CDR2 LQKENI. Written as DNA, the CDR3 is TGTGCCAGCTCAATCCGGGACAGGGGTCGAACTAATGAAAAACCGTTTTTT. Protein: CASSIRDRGRTNEKPFF.

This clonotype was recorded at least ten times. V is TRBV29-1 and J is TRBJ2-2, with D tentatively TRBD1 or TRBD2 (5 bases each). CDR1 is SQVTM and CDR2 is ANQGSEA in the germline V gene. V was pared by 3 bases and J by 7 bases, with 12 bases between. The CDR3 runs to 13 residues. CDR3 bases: TGCAGCGTTGACCCCGGGACCGGCGGGGAGCTGTTTTTT. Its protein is CSVDPGTGGELFF.

In nucleotides, the CDR3 is TGCAGCGTTGTAGGCGGTAGTGGGTCTCGCACAGATACGCAGTATTTT. Encoded protein: CSVVGGSGSRTDTQYF. This chain joins TRBV29-1 and TRBJ2-3, with D hard to call. This CDR3 comprises 16 residues. CDR1 is SQVTM, CDR2 ANQGSEA, per germline. Trimming removed 4 bases at V and 1 base at J, with 18 bases between.

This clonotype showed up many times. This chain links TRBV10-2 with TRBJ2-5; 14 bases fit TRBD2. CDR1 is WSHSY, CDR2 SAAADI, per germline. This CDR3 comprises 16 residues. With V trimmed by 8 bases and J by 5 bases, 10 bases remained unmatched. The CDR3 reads CASSSSGTSGGETQYF. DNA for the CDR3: TGCGCCAGCTCTTCCTCCGGGACTAGCGGGGGCGAGACCCAGTACTTC.

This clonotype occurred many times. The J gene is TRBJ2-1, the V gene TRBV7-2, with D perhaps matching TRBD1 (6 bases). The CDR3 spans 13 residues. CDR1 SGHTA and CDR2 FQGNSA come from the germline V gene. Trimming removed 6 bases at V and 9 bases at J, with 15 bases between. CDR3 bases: TGTGCCAGCAGGAACACAGGGTTCGGTGAGCAGTTCTTC. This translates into CASRNTGFGEQFF.

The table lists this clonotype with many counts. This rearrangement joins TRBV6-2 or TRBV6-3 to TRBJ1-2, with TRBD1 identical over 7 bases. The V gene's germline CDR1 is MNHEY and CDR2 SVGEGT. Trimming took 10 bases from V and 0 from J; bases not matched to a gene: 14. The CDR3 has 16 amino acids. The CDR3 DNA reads TGTGCCACCCGAGATCGCCCGGGACAGACTAACTATGGCTACACCTTC. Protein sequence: CATRDRPGQTNYGYTF.